This passage covers 30 T cell receptor beta chains from one sample sequenced in a study of patients and donors after allogeneic stem cell transplantation. Each CDR3 protein is one row after TCRdb ran MiXCR on the RT-PCR reads. The table lists about 400,000 distinct CDR3 sequences, more than 15% of them singletons. The sample comprised blood, either unsorted or a sorted T cell fraction (not recorded which). These receptors all stem from a human donor who was either an allogeneic HSCT recipient or a stem cell or donor lymphocyte infusion donor (not recorded which). It is not recorded whose cells these are; they may come from a transplant donor.

This clonotype turned up a few times. The rearrangement joins TRBV5-1 to TRBJ1-1; weak D call: TRBD1 (6 bases). Trimming stripped 0 bases from V and 1 base from J, with 10 bases between. Germline-derived CDR1 and CDR2 are SGHRS and YFSETQ. This CDR3 contains 15 residues. CDR3 amino acids: CASSLGARGNTEAFF. CDR3 in DNA: TGCGCCAGCAGCTTGGGGGCCAGGGGGAACACTGAAGCTTTCTTT.

This chain links TRBV5-1 with TRBJ2-1; D remains unclear. CDR3 length: 13 residues. Between the trimmed V and J ends, which lost 0 bases and 8 bases, there was a span of 9 bases. CDR1 SGHRS and CDR2 YFSETQ come from the germline V gene. CDR3 sequence (DNA): TGCGCCAGCAGCTTGGCACTCTGGGATGAGCAGTTCTTC. This gives the protein CASSLALWDEQFF.

For this clonotype: Compared with germline, one end of the junction differs, possibly owing to a read error. The rearrangement links TRBV7-7 to TRBJ2-1; 11 bases line up with TRBD1. Germline V gives CDR1 SSHAT, CDR2 FNYEAQ (reference sequence). The CDR3 sequence is 18 residues long. CDR3 in DNA: TGTGCTAGCAGCTTATCATCCGGGACAGGGGGAATACACAATGAGCAGTTCTTC. Translation gives CASSLSSGTGGIHNEQFF.

The chain carries TRBV11-3 and TRBJ2-7; D possibly corresponds to TRBD1 (5 bases). The germline V gene encodes CDR1 SGHNT and CDR2 YENEEA. Deletions cut 2 bases from V and 5 bases from J, with 13 bases between. The CDR3 is 14 amino acids. CDR3 amino acids: CASSLLSRANEQYF. The CDR3 DNA is TGTGCCAGCAGCTTACTTAGCAGGGCGAACGAGCAGTACTTC.

This clonotype was seen at least ten times. The chain joins TRBV7-8 to TRBJ2-5; D is perhaps TRBD1 (5 bases). Trimming removed 1 base from V and 5 bases from J, with 17 bases in between. The CDR3 is 16 amino acids. Germline CDR1 reads SGHVS; CDR2 reads FQNEAQ. The CDR3 region is CASSLVKTSKGETQYF. The CDR3 coding sequence is TGTGCCAGCAGCTTAGTTAAGACCTCTAAGGGGGAGACCCAGTACTTC.

This clonotype has more than one count but fewer than ten. J is TRBJ1-3 and V is TRBV4-3; weak D call: TRBD1 (5 bases). There are 17 residues in the CDR3. From germline, CDR1 is LGHNA and CDR2 YSLEER. V was pared by 4 bases and J by 2 bases, with 18 bases between. The CDR3 region is CASSPAQGTTAGNTIYF. DNA of the CDR3: TGCGCCAGCAGCCCGGCCCAAGGGACTACTGCTGGAAACACCATATATTTT.

The chain joins TRBV20-1 to TRBJ2-6; D may be TRBD1 (5 bases). Trimming pared 5 bases from V and 2 bases from J, leaving 10 bases between. The CDR3 extends over 14 amino acids. Germline CDR1 DFQATT, CDR2 SNEGSKA (reference sequence). The CDR3 spells CSAPGWTGANVLTF. In DNA, the CDR3 is TGCAGTGCTCCAGGGTGGACTGGGGCCAACGTCCTGACTTTC.

The chain carries TRBV6-1 and TRBJ1-2; TRBD1 might be the D (5 bases). The CDR3 length is 16 residues. Trimming pared 6 bases from V and 4 bases from J, leaving 21 bases between. The germline CDR1 and CDR2 sequences are MNHNS and SASEGT. The CDR3 spells CASSSGTESSPYGYTF. The CDR3 bases are TGTGCCAGCAGCTCCGGGACGGAGTCCTCACCCTATGGCTACACCTTC.

The gene calls are TRBV20-1 and TRBJ2-3; D remains unclear. CDR3 length: 10 amino acids. The V end was cut by 0 bases, the J end by 13 bases, with 8 bases between. Germline V CDR1 and CDR2: DFQATT, SNEGSKA (reference sequence). CDR3: CSAREGFEYF. The CDR3 DNA reads as TGCAGTGCTAGAGAGGGGTTTGAGTATTTT.

This chain uses TRBV7-9 with TRBJ1-6; D remains unclear. With 6 bases removed from V and 10 bases from J, the gap between germline ends came to 13 bases. CDR1 is SEHNR, CDR2 FQNEAQ, per germline (reference sequence). This CDR3 is 13 amino acids long. Here the CDR3 DNA reads TGTGCCAGCAGTCTTCAGGAGACCTCACCCCTCCACTTT. Amino acids: CASSLQETSPLHF. Full variable domain (missing parts from reference TRBV7-9 and TRBJ1-6): DTGVSQNPRHKITKRGQNVTFRCDPISEHNRLYWYRQTLGQGPEFLTYFQNEAQLEKSRLLSDRFSAERPKGSFSTLEIQRTEQGDSAMYLCASSLQETSPLHFGNGTRLTVT.

For this clonotype: Because the CDR3 is missing its conserved closing phenylalanine or tryptophan, this is likely a read error. The chain uses TRBV12-3 or TRBV12-4 and TRBJ2-5, with D unresolved. V lost 8 bases and J 4 bases, leaving 8 bases between the germline ends. This CDR3 is built from 11 residues. In nucleotides, the CDR3 is TGTGCCAGCTCGGGTGGAGAGACCCAGTACATC. Protein: CASSGGETQYI.

In its sample, this clonotype was seen a few times. The J gene is TRBJ1-3, the V gene TRBV5-1, with D hard to call. The CDR3 loop spans 16 amino acids. The ends were cut back, 0 bases at V and 2 bases at J, with 12 bases in the middle. The germline CDR1 and CDR2 sequences are SGHRS and YFSETQ. This CDR3 reads CASSLETGRTGNTIYF. In DNA form, the CDR3 reads TGCGCCAGCAGCTTGGAGACGGGTAGGACTGGAAACACCATATATTTT.

This clonotype was observed a few times. This sequence joins TRBV11-3 and TRBJ2-3; 10 bases are shared with TRBD2. Germline loops: CDR1 SGHNT, CDR2 YENEEA. This CDR3 has 16 residues. V was clipped by 3 bases and J by 1 base; unmatched bases: 4. This CDR3 reads CASSFRSGRGTDTQYF. For the CDR3, the DNA is TGTGCCAGCAGCTTTCGGAGCGGGAGGGGCACAGATACGCAGTATTTT.

This clonotype was counted only a few times. CDR3 nucleotides: TGTGCCAGCAGCTTGTGGCCTAGCGGGGGCTACGAGCAGTACTTC. Translated: CASSLWPSGGYEQYF. The J gene is TRBJ2-7, the V gene TRBV5-5; the match to TRBD2 covers 10 bases. Losses at the gene ends were 1 base for V and 3 bases for J; bases not matched to a gene: 4. Germline V gene data show CDR1 as SGHKS and CDR2 as YYEKEE (reference sequence). CDR3 length: 15 residues.

This clonotype was picked up a small number of times. This chain connects TRBV20-1 to TRBJ1-1; D remains unclear. Trimming removed 3 bases from V and 3 bases from J, with 11 bases in between. The germline CDR1 and CDR2 sequences are DFQATT and SNEGSKA (reference sequence). The CDR3 is 13 amino acids. CDR3 residues: CSASWELDTEAFF. The CDR3 DNA is TGCAGTGCTAGCTGGGAACTGGACACTGAAGCTTTCTTT.

This clonotype was seen a handful of times. The rearrangement links TRBV12-3 or TRBV12-4 to TRBJ2-1; D is possibly TRBD1 or TRBD2 (6 bases each). The CDR3 is made up of 17 amino acids. Trimming left V 5 bases short and J 6 bases short, with 23 bases between. CDR3 sequence: CASSPGVGLAPLNEQFF. For the CDR3, the DNA is TGTGCCAGCAGTCCAGGGGTTGGTCTAGCGCCCCTCAATGAGCAGTTCTTC.

Only a few counts were recorded for this clonotype. The chain recombines TRBV2 with TRBJ2-3; 10 bases align to TRBD2. CDR3 length: 16 amino acids. The trim removed 3 bases at V and 1 base at J, leaving 4 bases unmatched. Germline V gene lookup returns CDR1 SNHLY and CDR2 FYNNEI. CDR3 sequence (DNA): TGTGCCAGCAGTGACGGTAGCGGGGGGCGCACAGATACGCAGTATTTT. Amino acids: CASSDGSGGRTDTQYF.

This chain joins TRBV10-3 and TRBJ2-5; D perhaps matches TRBD2 (7 bases). The germline V and J ends were trimmed by 0 bases and 0 bases, with 14 bases remaining between them. The CDR3 is 17 amino acids. The germline gives CDR1 ENHRY, CDR2 SYGVKD. The CDR3 spells CAISESIRGAYQETQYF. DNA of the CDR3: TGTGCCATCAGTGAGTCGATCCGGGGGGCGTACCAAGAGACCCAGTACTTC.

V gene TRBV7-8 combines with J gene TRBJ1-2, with D tentatively TRBD1 (6 bases). V gave up 0 bases and J gave up 4 bases, with 18 bases separating them. Germline V gene sequence: CDR1 SGHVS, CDR2 FQNEAQ. This CDR3 has 17 residues. Written as DNA, the CDR3 is TGTGCCAGCAGCTTAGCGTCGGGCAGGGGTGTAGGCTATGGCTACACCTTC. Protein: CASSLASGRGVGYGYTF. The whole variable domain, remainder taken from reference TRBV7-8 and TRBJ1-2, is GAGVSQSPRYKVAKRGQDVALRCDPISGHVSLFWYQQALGQGPEFLTYFQNEAQLDKSGLPSDRFFAERPEGSVSTLKIQRTQQEDSAVYLCASSLASGRGVGYGYTFGSGTRLTVV.

This chain uses TRBV12-3 or TRBV12-4 with TRBJ1-1, with D perhaps TRBD1 (6 bases). CDR3 length: 16 residues. V lost 6 bases and J lost 8, with 25 bases in between. Written as DNA, the CDR3 is TGTGCCAGCAGCCAAAGTTACAAATCAGGGGCCACCGAAGCTTTCTTT. Its protein is CASSQSYKSGATEAFF.

This clonotype has more than one count but fewer than ten. This chain connects TRBV7-9 to TRBJ1-2; 9 bases are a match to TRBD1. V shed 4 bases, J shed 8 bases, and the junction held 11 bases outside the gene matches. In germline, CDR1 is SEHNR, CDR2 FQNEAQ (reference sequence). The CDR3 length is 15 residues. In DNA form, the CDR3 reads TGTGCCAGCAGCTCCGGGACAGGGAAACTGCGGGGCTACACCTTC. Translated, it gives CASSSGTGKLRGYTF.

At least ten counts were recorded for this clonotype. This rearrangement joins TRBV12-3 or TRBV12-4 to TRBJ1-2; no definite D call. The V end lost 1 base, the J end lost 7 bases, and 7 bases lay between the germline ends. The CDR3 sequence is 12 residues long. As DNA, the CDR3 is TGTGCCAGCAGTTTAGGGGCAGGTGGCTACACCTTC. It is translated as CASSLGAGGYTF.

This clonotype has more than one count but fewer than ten. The CDR3 DNA reads as TGTGCCAGCAGTTCGGACACCCTGGCCAGGGAGAACACTGAAGCTTTCTTT. Translating it yields CASSSDTLARENTEAFF. This rearrangement joins TRBV12-3 or TRBV12-4 to TRBJ1-1; D perhaps matches TRBD1 (5 bases). This CDR3 contains 17 residues. Trimming took off 4 bases at V and 1 base at J, with 19 bases between the two ends.

This clonotype was counted between two and nine times. The CDR3 spells CASSEPSGYNEQFF. The DNA for the CDR3 is TGCGCCAGCAGCGAACCCTCGGGGTACAATGAGCAGTTCTTC. The chain couples TRBV5-1 to TRBJ2-1; perhaps TRBD2 as D (5 bases). Trimming left V 4 bases short and J 4 bases short, with 12 bases between. The CDR3 is made up of 14 amino acids. Germline V gene data show CDR1 as SGHRS and CDR2 as YFSETQ.

This clonotype was seen a handful of times. V gene TRBV28 combines with J gene TRBJ1-2, with 10 bases fitting TRBD1. CDR1 and CDR2 from the germline V gene are MDHEN and SYDVKM. The ends lost 7 bases at V and 7 bases at J; junction bases unmatched: 12. This CDR3 comprises 15 residues. CDR3 residues: CASIHSGTGERGYTF. CDR3 DNA: TGTGCCAGCATTCATTCCGGGACAGGGGAACGTGGCTACACCTTC.

This chain links TRBV30 with TRBJ2-2; D unresolved. The V gene lost 0 bases and the J gene lost 6 bases, with 2 bases spanning the gap. CDR3 length: 11 residues. Germline CDR1 reads GTSNPN; CDR2 reads SVGIG (reference sequence). In nucleotides, the CDR3 is TGTGCCTGGAGTGTGGCCGGGGAGCTGTTTTTT. This codes for CAWSVAGELFF.

The chain joins TRBV6-4 to TRBJ2-1, with D possibly being TRBD1 (5 bases). The V end was cut by 0 bases, the J end by 4 bases, with 13 bases between. The germline CDR1 and CDR2 sequences are MRHNA and SNTAGT. The CDR3 is 16 amino acids. The CDR3 nucleotides read TGTGCCAGCAGTGACTCGAACGGACACAAATACAATGAGCAGTTCTTC. Translated: CASSDSNGHKYNEQFF.

The chain has TRBV3-1 and TRBJ2-7; 12 nucleotides match TRBD2. Germline V gene sequence: CDR1 LGHDT, CDR2 YNNKEL (reference sequence). Trimming took 4 bases from V and 5 from J; bases not matched to a gene: 6. The CDR3 length is 15 residues. For the CDR3, the DNA is TGTGCCAGCAGCCGGCTAGCGGGGGGGCCGGACGAGCAGTACTTC. Protein: CASSRLAGGPDEQYF.

There are a few counts of this clonotype. The rearrangement joins TRBV12-3 or TRBV12-4 to TRBJ2-1, with 11 bases lining up with TRBD2. CDR3 length equals 16 residues. Unmatched junction bases numbered 5, after V lost 3 bases and J lost 4 bases. In DNA form, the CDR3 reads TGTGCCAGCAGTTTCTCCACTAGCGGGGGTTACAATGAGCAGTTCTTC. Translation: CASSFSTSGGYNEQFF.

This clonotype appeared many times. The chain couples TRBV6-5 to TRBJ2-5, with 10 nucleotides matching TRBD1. The V gene's germline CDR1 is MNHEY and CDR2 SVGAGI. After removal of 4 bases from V and 5 bases from J, the junction contained 7 bases not matched to a gene. CDR3 length: 15 residues. The DNA for the CDR3 is TGTGCCAGCAGTTTTGACAGGGGGCGGGGGGAGACCCAGTACTTC. Its protein is CASSFDRGRGETQYF.